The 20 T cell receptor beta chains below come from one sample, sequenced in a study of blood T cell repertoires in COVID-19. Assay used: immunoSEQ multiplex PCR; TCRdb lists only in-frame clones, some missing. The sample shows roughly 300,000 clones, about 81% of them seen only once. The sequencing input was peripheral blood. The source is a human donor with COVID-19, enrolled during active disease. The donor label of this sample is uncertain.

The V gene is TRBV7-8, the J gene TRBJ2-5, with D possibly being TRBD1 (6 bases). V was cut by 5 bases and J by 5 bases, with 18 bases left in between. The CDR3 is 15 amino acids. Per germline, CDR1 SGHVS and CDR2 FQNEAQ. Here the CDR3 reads CASSPRQAVGETQYF. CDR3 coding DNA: TGTGCCAGCAGCCCACGACAGGCCGTGGGGGAGACCCAGTACTTC.

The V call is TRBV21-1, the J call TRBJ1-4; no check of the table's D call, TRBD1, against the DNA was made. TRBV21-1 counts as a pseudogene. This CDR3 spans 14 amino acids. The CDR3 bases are TGTGCCAGCAGCGGGGACAGGGGTCATGAAAAACTGTTTTTT. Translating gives CASSGDRGHEKLFF.

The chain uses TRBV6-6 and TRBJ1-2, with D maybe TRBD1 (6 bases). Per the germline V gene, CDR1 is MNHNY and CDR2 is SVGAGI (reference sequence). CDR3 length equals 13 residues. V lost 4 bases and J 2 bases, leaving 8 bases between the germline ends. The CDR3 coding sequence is TGTGCCAGCAGTTCTCAGGGGAACTATGGCTACACCTTC. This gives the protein CASSSQGNYGYTF.

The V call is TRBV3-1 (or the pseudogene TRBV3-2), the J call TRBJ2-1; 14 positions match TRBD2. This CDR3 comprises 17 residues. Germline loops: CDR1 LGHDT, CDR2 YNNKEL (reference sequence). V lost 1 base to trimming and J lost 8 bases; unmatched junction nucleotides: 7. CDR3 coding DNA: TGTGCCAGCAGCCAAGTTGGGACTAGCGGGAGTCTCTATGAGCAGTTCTTC. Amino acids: CASSQVGTSGSLYEQFF.

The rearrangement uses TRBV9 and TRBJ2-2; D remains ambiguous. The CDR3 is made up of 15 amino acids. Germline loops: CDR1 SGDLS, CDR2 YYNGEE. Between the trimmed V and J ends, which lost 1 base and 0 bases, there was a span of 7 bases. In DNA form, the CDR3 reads TGTGCCAGCAGCGTACTTAGCTCGAACACCGGGGAGCTGTTTTTT. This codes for CASSVLSSNTGELFF.

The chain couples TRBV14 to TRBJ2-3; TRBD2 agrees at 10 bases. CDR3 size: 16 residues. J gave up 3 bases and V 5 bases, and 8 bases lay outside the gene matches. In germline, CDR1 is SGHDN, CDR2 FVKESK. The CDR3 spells CASSRPGTSVTDTQYF. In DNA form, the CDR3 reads TGTGCCAGCAGCAGACCCGGGACTAGCGTAACAGATACGCAGTATTTT.

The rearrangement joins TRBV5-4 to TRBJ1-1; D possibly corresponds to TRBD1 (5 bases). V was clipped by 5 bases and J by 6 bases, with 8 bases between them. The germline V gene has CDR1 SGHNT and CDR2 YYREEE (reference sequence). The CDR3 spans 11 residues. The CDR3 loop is CASRPGAEAFF. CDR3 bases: TGTGCCAGCAGGCCGGGGGCTGAAGCTTTCTTT.

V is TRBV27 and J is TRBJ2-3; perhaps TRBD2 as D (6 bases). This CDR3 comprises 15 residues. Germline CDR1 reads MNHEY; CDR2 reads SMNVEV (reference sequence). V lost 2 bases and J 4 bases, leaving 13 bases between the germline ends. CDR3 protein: CASSLISTGADTQYF. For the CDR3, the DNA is TGTGCCAGCAGTTTAATCAGTACGGGGGCAGATACGCAGTATTTT.

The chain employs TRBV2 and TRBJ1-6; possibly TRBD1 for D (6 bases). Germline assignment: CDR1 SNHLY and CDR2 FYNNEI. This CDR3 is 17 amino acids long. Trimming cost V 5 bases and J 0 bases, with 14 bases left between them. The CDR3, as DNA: TGTGCCAGCAGTTTCCCAACAGGGAGCTCCTATAATTCACCCCTCCACTTT. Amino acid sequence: CASSFPTGSSYNSPLHF. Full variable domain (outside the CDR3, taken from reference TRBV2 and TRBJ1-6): EPEVTQTPSHQVTQMGQEVILRCVPISNHLYFYWYRQILGQKVEFLVSFYNNEISEKSEIFDDQFSVERPDGSNFTLKIRSTKLEDSAMYFCASSFPTGSSYNSPLHFGNGTRLTVT.

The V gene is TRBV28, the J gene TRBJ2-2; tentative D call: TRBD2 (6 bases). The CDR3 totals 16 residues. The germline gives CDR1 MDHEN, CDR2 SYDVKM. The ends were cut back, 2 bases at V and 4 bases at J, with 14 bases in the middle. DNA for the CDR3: TGTGCCAGCAGTTTACAAACTAGCAGACCCACCGGGGAGCTGTTTTTT. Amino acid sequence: CASSLQTSRPTGELFF.

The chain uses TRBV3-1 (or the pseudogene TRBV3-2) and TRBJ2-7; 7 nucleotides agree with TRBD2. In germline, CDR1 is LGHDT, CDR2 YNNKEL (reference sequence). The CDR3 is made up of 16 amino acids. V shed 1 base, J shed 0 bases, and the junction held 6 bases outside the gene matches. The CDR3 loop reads CASSQGWASGSYEQYF. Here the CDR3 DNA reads TGTGCCAGCAGCCAAGGTTGGGCTAGCGGCTCCTACGAGCAGTACTTC.

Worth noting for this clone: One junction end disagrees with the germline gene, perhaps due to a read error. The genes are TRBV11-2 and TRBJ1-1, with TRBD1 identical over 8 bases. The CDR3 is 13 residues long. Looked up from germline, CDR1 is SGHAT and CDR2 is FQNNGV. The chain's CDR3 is CANSPTGASEAFF. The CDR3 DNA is TGTGCCAACAGCCCGACAGGGGCGAGTGAAGCTTTCTTT.

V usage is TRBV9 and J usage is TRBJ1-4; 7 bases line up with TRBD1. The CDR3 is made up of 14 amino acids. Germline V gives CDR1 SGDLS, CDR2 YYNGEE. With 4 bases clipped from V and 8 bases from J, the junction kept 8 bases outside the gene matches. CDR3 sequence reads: CASSPLQGGEKLFF. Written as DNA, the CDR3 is TGTGCCAGCAGCCCCCTCCAGGGGGGAGAAAAACTGTTTTTT.

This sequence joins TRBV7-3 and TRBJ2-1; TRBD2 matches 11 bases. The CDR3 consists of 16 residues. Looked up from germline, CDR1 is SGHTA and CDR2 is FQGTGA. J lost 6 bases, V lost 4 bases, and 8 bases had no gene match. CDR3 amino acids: CASSSATSGSFNEQFF. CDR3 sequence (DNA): TGTGCCAGCAGCTCCGCAACTAGCGGGAGTTTCAATGAGCAGTTCTTC.

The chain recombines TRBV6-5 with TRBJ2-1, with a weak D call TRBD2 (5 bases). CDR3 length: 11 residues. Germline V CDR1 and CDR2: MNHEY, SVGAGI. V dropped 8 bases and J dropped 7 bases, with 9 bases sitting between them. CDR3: CASRGINEQFF. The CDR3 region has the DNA TGTGCCAGCCGGGGTATAAATGAGCAGTTCTTC.

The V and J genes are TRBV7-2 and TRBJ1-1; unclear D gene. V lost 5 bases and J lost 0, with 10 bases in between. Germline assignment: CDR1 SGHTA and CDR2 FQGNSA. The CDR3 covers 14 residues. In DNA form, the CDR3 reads TGTGCCAGCAGCCCAGAGGGCCTGAACACTGAAGCTTTCTTT. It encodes CASSPEGLNTEAFF.

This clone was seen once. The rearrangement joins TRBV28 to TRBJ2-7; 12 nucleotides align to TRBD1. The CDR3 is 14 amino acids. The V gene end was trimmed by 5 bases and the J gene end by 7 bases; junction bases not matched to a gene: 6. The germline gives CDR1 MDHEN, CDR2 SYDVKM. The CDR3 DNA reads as TGTGCCAGCAGTCCGGGACAGGGGGCGCGGGAGCAGTACTTC. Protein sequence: CASSPGQGAREQYF. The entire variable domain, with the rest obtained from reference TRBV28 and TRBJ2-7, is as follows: DVKVTQSSRYLVKRTGEKVFLECVQDMDHENMFWYRQDPGLGLRLIYFSYDVKMKEKGDIPEGYSVSREKKERFSLILESASTNQTSMYLCASSPGQGAREQYFGPGTRLTVT.

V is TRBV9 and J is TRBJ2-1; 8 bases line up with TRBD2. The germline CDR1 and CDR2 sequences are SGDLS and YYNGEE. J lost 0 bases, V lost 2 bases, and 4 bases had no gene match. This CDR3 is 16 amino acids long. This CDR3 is CASSVNSGNSYNEQFF. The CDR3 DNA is TGTGCCAGCAGCGTGAATAGCGGGAACTCCTACAATGAGCAGTTCTTC.

For the CDR3, the DNA is TGTGCCAGCAGTCTCGGGGGGCAATCCAATCAGCCCCAGCATTTT. Its translation: CASSLGGQSNQPQHF. The chain has TRBV28 and TRBJ1-5, with D tentatively TRBD1 (6 bases). Trimming pared 5 bases from V and 3 bases from J, leaving 14 bases between. CDR1 is MDHEN and CDR2 is SYDVKM in the germline V gene. This CDR3 contains 15 residues. The variable domain in full, completed from reference TRBV28 and TRBJ1-5, reads DVKVTQSSRYLVKRTGEKVFLECVQDMDHENMFWYRQDPGLGLRLIYFSYDVKMKEKGDIPEGYSVSREKKERFSLILESASTNQTSMYLCASSLGGQSNQPQHFGDGTRLSIL.

The CDR3 coding sequence is TGTGCCAGCAGCTTAGGGTCTAGCGGGGGCACAGATACGCAGTATTTT. Translation: CASSLGSSGGTDTQYF. The chain links TRBV7-2 to TRBJ2-3; 9 nucleotides line up with TRBD2. With V trimmed by 1 base and J by 1 base, 3 bases remained unmatched. This CDR3 spans 16 amino acids. Germline V lookup: CDR1 SGHTA, CDR2 FQGNSA.